This TCR beta chain was documented in a study of T-cell reconstitution after alpha-beta-depleted transplantation in children. Study outcomes and limitations: Diversity and T-cell counts at one year after transplant derived mostly from new T cells. It was reported that alpha-beta T cells came from several hundred expanded graft clones (about two months after transplant).

This clonotype appeared many times. Its matching antigen is unknown. During its preparation, the TCRbeta library received unique molecular identifiers. TCRdb re-derived calls from the PCR reads in MiXCR, one entry per CDR3 protein. This repertoire shows 750,000 to 950,000 distinct CDR3 sequences, under 20% found once; its top ten account for around 5.3%. From germline, CDR1 is MGHRA and CDR2 YSYEKL. This CDR3 spans 18 amino acids. V was clipped by 4 bases and J by 2 bases; unmatched bases: 12. The clonotype originates from a male patient aged 10-17 years who had a stem cell transplant for acute lymphoblastic leukemia, so the T cells may come from the graft donor. V is TRBV4-1 and J is TRBJ2-3, with TRBD2 matching over 10 bases. Sequencing was performed on PBMCs, mostly from graft donor cells, taken 360 days after TCRalphabeta/CD19-depleted stem cell transplant. As DNA, the CDR3 is TGCGCCAGCAGCCCGATCCACCGGACTAGCGGACACACAGATACGCAGTATTTT. This codes for CASSPIHRTSGHTDTQYF.